Below, 27 T cell receptor beta chains from the same sample are listed, as sequenced in a study of beta chain features in type 1 diabetes. Findings and caveats of the study: TCRB CDR3s were moderately but significantly shorter in Type 1 diabetes patients in all four CD4+ subsets.

Their specific antigens are unknown. The study reverse transcribed the entire isolated RNA, so it sequenced expressed TCRB transcripts. Produced via immunoSEQ multiplex PCR; TCRdb's table is partial and in-frame only. The sample gives 600,000 to 750,000 clones, over 10% of which show up once; around 0.12% is in the top ten. Sample: naive CD4+ T cells from blood. The source is a man in his thirties or forties with type 1 diabetes.

The rearrangement uses TRBV19 and TRBJ2-7, with 9 positions matching TRBD1. This CDR3 spans 16 amino acids. Germline V gene sequence: CDR1 LNHDA, CDR2 SQIVND (reference sequence). V gave up 5 bases and J gave up 2 bases; unmatched junction bases: 10. The CDR3 region has the DNA TGTGCCAGTAGTCCGGCCCAGGGACAGGGAGCCTACGAGCAGTACTTC. It encodes CASSPAQGQGAYEQYF.

This clone was counted a few times. J is TRBJ1-2 and V is TRBV4-2; 10 bases are shared with TRBD1. Per germline, CDR1 LGHNA and CDR2 YNFKEQ. V lost 1 base, J lost 6 bases, and 8 bases stayed unmatched. The CDR3 is made up of 16 amino acids. DNA for the CDR3: TGTGCCAGCAGCCAAGGGTTTTTGGGACAGGGGAATGGCTACACCTTC. It is translated as CASSQGFLGQGNGYTF.

The genes are TRBV7-2 and TRBJ2-3, with D perhaps assigned TRBD1 or TRBD2 (5 bases each). CDR1 is SGHTA, CDR2 FQGNSA, per germline. This CDR3 comprises 13 residues. V was trimmed by 6 bases and J by 7 bases, leaving 14 bases between them. CDR3: CASRGAGANTQYF. CDR3 coding DNA: TGTGCCAGCAGGGGAGCCGGGGCCAATACGCAGTATTTT.

The sample holds a few counts of this clone. V usage is TRBV6-5 and J usage is TRBJ2-7; TRBD1 matches 8 bases. V shed 6 bases and J 2 bases; nucleotides not matched to a gene: 9. This CDR3 contains 15 residues. Per germline, CDR1 MNHEY and CDR2 SVGAGI. The CDR3 region is CASSNFRDRTYEQYF. The CDR3, as DNA: TGTGCCAGCAGCAACTTCCGGGACAGGACCTACGAGCAGTACTTC.

Regarding this clone: The same CDR3 also results from other DNA sequences found in this sample. The gene calls are TRBV7-2 and TRBJ2-7, with 7 bases that match TRBD1. The CDR3 consists of 13 residues. The ends lost 3 bases at V and 2 bases at J; junction bases unmatched: 1. CDR1 is SGHTA, CDR2 FQGNSA, per germline. In DNA form, the CDR3 reads TGTGCCAGCAGCTTGGGACAGCCCTACGAGCAGTACTTC. This gives the protein CASSLGQPYEQYF.

The V and J genes are TRBV4-3 and TRBJ2-1; D may be TRBD2 (6 bases). This CDR3 region has 14 residues. The V and J ends lost 1 base and 10 bases respectively, with 14 bases between them. Germline V gene sequence: CDR1 LGHNA, CDR2 YSLEER. The DNA for the CDR3 is TGCGCCAGCAGCCAAGTTGATGCCAGCGGGGAGCAGTTCTTC. Amino acid sequence: CASSQVDASGEQFF.

The J gene is TRBJ1-6, the V gene TRBV27, with TRBD1 as a possible D gene (5 bases). This CDR3 is 12 amino acids long. CDR1 is MNHEY and CDR2 is SMNVEV in the germline V gene (reference sequence). V gave up 10 bases and J gave up 8 bases, with 12 bases separating them. CDR3 residues: CATRRDYSPLHF. Written as DNA, the CDR3 is TGTGCCACCCGACGGGACTATTCACCCCTCCACTTT.

As regards this clone: Other nucleotide sequences from this sample produce the same CDR3. V and J are TRBV6-6 and TRBJ1-2; D not resolved. This CDR3 has 15 amino acids. Germline V gene lookup returns CDR1 MNHNY and CDR2 SVGAGI (reference sequence). V was shortened by 0 bases and J by 8 bases, with 16 bases between the two germline ends. CDR3 nucleotide sequence: TGTGCCAGCAGTTACTCACAGCGTTGGGTAGGAGGCTACACCTTC. It is translated as CASSYSQRWVGGYTF.

The J gene is TRBJ2-7, the V gene TRBV11-2; the match to TRBD1 covers 8 bases. V lost 5 bases to trimming and J lost 6 bases; unmatched junction nucleotides: 12. The CDR3 totals 15 residues. Germline V gives CDR1 SGHAT, CDR2 FQNNGV. The CDR3 DNA sequence: TGTGCCAGCAGCCCACGGGACAGGATCCCTTTCGAGCAGTACTTC. Its protein is CASSPRDRIPFEQYF.

This clone was seen more than once but under ten times. The chain carries TRBV13 and TRBJ2-5; D gene ambiguous. Matching the DNA end better, TRBJ2-7 makes the J call doubtful. The CDR3 length is 13 residues. Germline V lookup: CDR1 PRHDT, CDR2 FYEKMQ (reference sequence). For the CDR3, the DNA is TGTGCCAGCACTAGAGACAACCCCTACGAGCAGTACTTC. Translating gives CASTRDNPYEQYF.

This clone came up a few times. The chain employs TRBV6-1 and TRBJ2-3; TRBD2 is a possible D gene (6 bases). This CDR3 is built from 13 residues. The germline CDR1 and CDR2 sequences are MNHNS and SASEGT. Deletions cut 7 bases from V and 0 bases from J, with 8 bases between. This chain's CDR3 is CASTGTSTDTQYF. CDR3 DNA sequence: TGTGCCAGCACCGGGACTAGCACAGATACGCAGTATTTT.

The CDR3 DNA reads as TGTGCCAGTAGCTACCGGGGCGAGGCACCATACGAGCAGTACTTC. Translating gives CASSYRGEAPYEQYF. V gene TRBV19 combines with J gene TRBJ2-7; D is possibly TRBD1 or TRBD2 (5 bases each). Trimming cost V 6 bases and J 4 bases, with 19 bases left between them. The CDR3 length is 15 residues. Germline V gives CDR1 LNHDA, CDR2 SQIVND (reference sequence).

This clone was observed a handful of times. The chain combines TRBV2 with TRBJ1-5; D gene ambiguous. The CDR3 is made up of 14 amino acids. Trimming stripped 3 bases from V and 5 bases from J, with 11 bases between. Per the germline V gene, CDR1 is SNHLY and CDR2 is FYNNEI. CDR3 nucleotides: TGTGCCAGCAGTGATAACAGAGCCTATCAGCCCCAGCATTTT. Protein: CASSDNRAYQPQHF.

This clone was seen a few times. V and J are TRBV19 and TRBJ2-3, with TRBD1 matching 7 bases. In germline, CDR1 is LNHDA, CDR2 SQIVND (reference sequence). V gave up 5 bases and J gave up 2 bases; unmatched junction bases: 4. CDR3 length: 14 amino acids. The CDR3 loop reads CASSSQGLTDTQYF. CDR3 sequence (DNA): TGTGCCAGTAGTTCACAGGGGCTCACAGATACGCAGTATTTT. Using reference TRBV19 and TRBJ2-3 for the parts outside the CDR3, the full variable domain is DGGITQSPKYLFRKEGQNVTLSCEQNLNHDAMYWYRQDPGQGLRLIYYSQIVNDFQKGDIAEGYSVSREKKESFPLTVTSAQKNPTAFYLCASSSQGLTDTQYFGPGTRLTVL.

This sequence joins TRBV10-3 and TRBJ2-6; D call uncertain. V was shortened by 2 bases and J by 2 bases, with 10 bases between the two germline ends. Germline CDR1 and CDR2: ENHRY and SYGVKD. This CDR3 has 16 amino acids. The CDR3 spells CAISEGWGTGANVLTF. The DNA of the CDR3 is TGTGCCATCAGTGAGGGTTGGGGAACTGGGGCCAACGTCCTGACTTTC.

This chain uses TRBV10-3 with TRBJ2-7, with no clear D. Per the germline V gene, CDR1 is ENHRY and CDR2 is SYGVKD. The CDR3 covers 12 residues. V was trimmed by 2 bases and J by 3 bases, leaving 5 bases between them. Here the CDR3 DNA reads TGTGCCATCAGTGAGAGAGACTACGAGCAGTACTTC. Amino acids: CAISERDYEQYF.

This chain joins TRBV2 and TRBJ1-5; TRBD1 is a possible D gene (6 bases). CDR3 length equals 13 residues. Looked up from germline, CDR1 is SNHLY and CDR2 is FYNNEI. Trimming took 5 bases from V and 5 from J, leaving 10 bases between them. The CDR3 DNA is TGTGCCAGCAGTCAGGGGAGTTATCAGCCCCAGCATTTT. Encoded protein: CASSQGSYQPQHF.

Only a few counts were recorded for this clone. The chain joins TRBV29-1 to TRBJ1-3, with a weak D call TRBD1 (5 bases). The V end lost 6 bases, the J end lost 7 bases, and 19 bases lay between the germline ends. CDR1 and CDR2 (germline): SQVTM, ANQGSEA. The CDR3 runs 14 residues. The CDR3 region has the DNA TGCAGCGTCCAAAAGGGGTTCCCGGGGAACACCATATATTTT. The encoded protein is CSVQKGFPGNTIYF.

This clone was observed a handful of times. The chain uses TRBV4-3 and TRBJ1-4; no reliable D call. The V gene lost 3 bases and the J gene lost 8 bases, with 10 bases spanning the gap. This CDR3 spans 13 amino acids. The germline CDR1 and CDR2 sequences are LGHNA and YSLEER. DNA of the CDR3: TGCGCCAGCAGCCAGGCGCAAGAGGAAAAACTGTTTTTT. Encoded protein: CASSQAQEEKLFF.

In this sample, this clone turned up a few times. The V call is TRBV28, the J call TRBJ2-1, with a possible D match to TRBD1 (6 bases). Germline V lookup: CDR1 MDHEN, CDR2 SYDVKM. The CDR3 extends over 15 amino acids. V was trimmed by 1 base and J by 8 bases, leaving 15 bases between them. Written as DNA, the CDR3 is TGTGCCAGCAGTTTATCCCTAGGGGCAGGGGATGAGCAGTTCTTC. Its translation is CASSLSLGAGDEQFF.

The gene calls are TRBV28 and TRBJ2-1; 10 bases map to TRBD2. CDR1 and CDR2 (germline): MDHEN, SYDVKM. V lost 3 bases, J lost 11 bases, and 10 bases stayed unmatched. The CDR3 has 15 residues. CDR3 protein: CASSLALAGSRKQFF. The CDR3, as DNA: TGTGCCAGCAGTTTGGCACTAGCGGGGTCCAGGAAGCAGTTCTTC.

This clone was counted between two and nine times. This chain joins TRBV7-2 and TRBJ1-3; D gene ambiguous. Deletions cut 5 bases from V and 1 base from J, with 6 bases between. The CDR3 consists of 13 residues. The germline V gene encodes CDR1 SGHTA and CDR2 FQGNSA. CDR3 region: CASSRNSGNTIYF. The CDR3 DNA is TGTGCCAGCAGCCGGAATTCTGGAAACACCATATATTTT.

The chain recombines TRBV27 with TRBJ1-6; D is undetermined. Germline lookup yields CDR1 MNHEY and CDR2 SMNVEV (reference sequence). The V end lost 2 bases, the J end lost 7 bases, and 6 bases lay between the germline ends. The CDR3 loop spans 13 amino acids. The CDR3 region has the DNA TGTGCCAGCAGTTTAGTGGGGAATTCACCCCTCCACTTT. This gives the protein CASSLVGNSPLHF.

The chain has TRBV18 and TRBJ2-7; TRBD1 matches at 9 bases. With 5 bases clipped from V and 7 bases from J, the junction kept 12 bases outside the gene matches. The germline gives CDR1 KGHSH, CDR2 LQKENI. This CDR3 has 15 amino acids. The CDR3 bases are TGTGCCAGCTCAACCTACCGCGGGACAGGGATGGAGCAGTACTTC. Its translation: CASSTYRGTGMEQYF.

This clone was seen a handful of times. The gene calls are TRBV27 and TRBJ2-7; D not resolved. Looked up from germline, CDR1 is MNHEY and CDR2 is SMNVEV (reference sequence). The CDR3 contains 12 residues. Trimming removed 7 bases from V and 4 bases from J, with 11 bases in between. As DNA, the CDR3 is TGTGCCAGCACCCTGATGGGGTACGAGCAGTACTTC. Protein: CASTLMGYEQYF.

In its sample, this clone was seen a few times. The chain joins TRBV9 to TRBJ2-1; 15 bases are a match to TRBD2. Germline values: CDR1 SGDLS, CDR2 YYNGEE. The CDR3 runs 20 residues. V lost 4 bases and J lost 0; bases outside the gene matches: 11. The CDR3 sequence: CASSPRGTSGGRSSYNEQFF. CDR3 coding DNA: TGTGCCAGCAGCCCCAGGGGGACTAGCGGGGGGCGGAGCTCCTACAATGAGCAGTTCTTC.

The chain combines TRBV9 with TRBJ2-2; D gene unclear. Germline CDR1 reads SGDLS; CDR2 reads YYNGEE. V shed 4 bases and J shed 0 bases, with 10 bases lying between them. The CDR3 extends over 15 amino acids. The CDR3 DNA reads as TGTGCCAGCAGCCCCGAAGGGTCGAACACCGGGGAGCTGTTTTTT. Its translation is CASSPEGSNTGELFF.